This TCR beta chain was found in a study of patients and donors after allogeneic stem cell transplantation (dated by TCRdb to 2018 to 2021). The CDR3 contains 16 residues, cysteine and phenylalanine counted. The only DNA kept is the CDR3, 48 bases in frame from the first base. V is clipped by 4 bases and J by 5 bases, and the sequence between their germline boundaries is 19 bases long. CDR1 PRHDT and CDR2 FYEKMQ were looked up in the germline V gene (reference sequence). The method behind the library was RT-PCR. TCRdb lists the instrument as NextSeq 550. The raw public data were reprocessed by TCRdb itself: fastp quality trimming at Q25, MiXCR clonotype calling, in-frame beta chains only. When rows share a CDR3 protein, they turn into one entry using the most common DNA and genes. The sample table holds about 410,000 distinct CDR3 sequences, of which 16% were seen once. Less than 9.5% of the sample is held by the ten biggest clonotypes.

Worth noting for this clonotype: Its binding antigen is unknown. No qualities accompany the bases; no much larger clone lies one base away.

Sequencing used blood, either unsorted or a sorted T cell fraction (not recorded which). This TCR was sampled from a human donor who was either an allogeneic HSCT recipient or a stem cell or donor lymphocyte infusion donor (not recorded which). It is not recorded whose cells these are; they may come from a transplant donor. The V and J segments used are TRBV13 and TRBJ2-3; the D region is possibly TRBD1 or TRBD2, each matching across 6 bases. The CDR3 protein: CASSYPRGGPGDTQYF. Read as DNA, the sequence is TGTGCCAGCAGCTACCCCCGTGGGGGGCCGGGAGATACGCAGTATTTT.